This TCR beta chain stems from a study of regulatory T cells in long-lasting Graves disease. Whole-study findings and limits: Whereas new patients shared 970 or so public clonotypes, persistent patients shared more, at approximately 2,700. Persistent Graves' patients showed less TCR diversity than newly diagnosed patients showed. Accuracy may have suffered from the small sample size.

The time point is: newly diagnosed GD, antithyroid drugs for less than 3 months. Extracted PBMC RNA gave rise to the TCR library. In Xi'an, China, an endocrinology department was the source of patients. To make TCR beta libraries, researchers used iRepertoire HTBI primers and Arm-PCR of CDR3 regions. One entry per CDR3 protein results from TCRdb running MiXCR on the multiplex PCR reads. Among about 360,000 distinct CDR3 sequences, around 16% were seen once, and the ten largest hold around 20%. This clonotype was detected ten times or more. Its antigen is still unknown. The sample also formed part of further work on T cells in Graves' hyperthyroidism and ophthalmopathy.

This receptor was obtained from a woman aged 18-29 years with Graves disease. The source was peripheral blood mononuclear cells (PBMCs), collected at new diagnosis, from a patient treated with antithyroid drugs.

The CDR3, as DNA: TGTGCCTGGTCGGCTTCTGAAAAACTGTTTTTT. It translates to CAWSASEKLFF. The V and J genes are TRBV30 and TRBJ1-4, with D hard to call. The CDR3 loop spans 11 amino acids. The ends were cut back, 5 bases at V and 7 bases at J, with 8 bases in the middle. Germline lookup yields CDR1 GTSNPN and CDR2 SVGIG (reference sequence).